This T cell receptor beta chain was captured in a study of blood T cell repertoires in COVID-19. Overall study context: Italy, Spain and the United States were the sources of the convalescent and acute COVID-19 samples. T cells, B-cell-depleted T cells, or PBMCs supplied cDNA or gDNA.

The CDR3 contains 16 residues. V dropped 10 bases and J dropped 4; count of bases not matched to a gene: 15. Germline CDR1 and CDR2: MDHEN and SYDVKM. As originally analysed: Amplification of reference gene primers was used by the study to estimate nucleated cell counts. Using immunoSEQ multiplex PCR, the repertoire was profiled, and TCRdb retains in-frame clones only, with some absent. D and trimming come from the DNA, and the V and J calls and clone size come from that table. The sample includes a few hundred thousand clones, around nine tenths of them seen just once. Sequenced input: peripheral blood. This sequence was found in a woman between 40 and 50 years old who had recovered from COVID-19. This chain uses TRBV28 with TRBJ2-1; 8 nucleotides agree with TRBD2. Here the CDR3 reads CATGSPVAGTYNEQFF. The CDR3 region has the DNA TGTGCCACCGGGTCCCCTGTAGCGGGAACTTACAATGAGCAGTTCTTC.